This record concerns one T cell receptor (beta chain) sequence. As processed by the authors: Estimated nucleated cell counts came from reference gene primer amplification. Sequencing used immunoSEQ multiplex PCR; TCRdb keeps in-frame clones, though not all of them. V and J calls and clone size come straight from that table; D and trimming were deduced from the DNA. The sample includes about 90,000 clones, roughly 87% of them seen just once. Germline V gene lookup returns CDR1 LGHDT and CDR2 YNNKEL (reference sequence). The CDR3 totals 14 residues. With V trimmed by 0 bases and J by 8 bases, 5 bases remained unmatched. This specimen belongs to a study of blood T cell repertoires in COVID-19. Study information: From the United States, Italy and Spain came samples of acute and convalescent COVID-19. Sources were T cells, B-cell-depleted T cells, or PBMCs; the material itself was cDNA or gDNA.

The sample consisted of peripheral blood. The chain uses TRBV3-1 (or the pseudogene TRBV3-2) and TRBJ2-3; 7 positions match TRBD2. The receptor was isolated from a male donor with acute or convalescent COVID-19. The CDR3 spells CASSQDGGLATQYF. CDR3 coding DNA: TGTGCCAGCAGCCAAGACGGGGGGTTGGCTACGCAGTATTTT.